Detailed here is one T cell receptor beta chain. This sample was included in a study of blood T cell repertoires in COVID-19. Study-level background: The study drew acute and convalescent COVID-19 samples from the United States, Italy and Spain. Sources were T cells, B-cell-depleted T cells, or PBMCs; the material itself was cDNA or gDNA.

Participant reports of clinical history set cohort assignment. This CDR3 is 13 amino acids long. V shed 2 bases and J shed 6 bases, with 8 bases lying between them. CDR1 is MDHEN and CDR2 is SYDVKM in the germline V gene. How the authors handled the data: Reference gene primers were amplified, and this amplification served to estimate nucleated cell counts. Some clones are missing from TCRdb's copy, which holds only in-frame ones; the method was immunoSEQ multiplex PCR. D and trimming come from the DNA, and the V and J calls and clone size come from that table. The table lists roughly 250,000 clones, about 89% of them singletons.

The receptor was isolated from a woman aged 18-35 years who had recovered from COVID-19. What was sequenced was PBMCs or T cells enriched from blood (not recorded which). This chain joins TRBV28 and TRBJ1-5, with D possibly being TRBD1 (5 bases). The CDR3 loop reads CASSLGGTQPQHF. In nucleotides, the CDR3 is TGTGCCAGCAGTTTAGGGGGGACTCAGCCCCAGCATTTT.